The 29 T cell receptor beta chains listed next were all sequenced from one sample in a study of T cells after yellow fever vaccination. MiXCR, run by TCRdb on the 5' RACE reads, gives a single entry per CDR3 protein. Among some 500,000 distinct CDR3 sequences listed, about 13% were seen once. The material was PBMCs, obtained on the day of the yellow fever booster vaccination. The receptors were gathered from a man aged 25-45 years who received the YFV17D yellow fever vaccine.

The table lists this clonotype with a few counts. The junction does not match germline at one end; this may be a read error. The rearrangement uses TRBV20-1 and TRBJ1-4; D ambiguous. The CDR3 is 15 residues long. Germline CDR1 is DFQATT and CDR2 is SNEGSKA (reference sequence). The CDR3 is CSARDRTHPKEKLFF. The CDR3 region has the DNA TGCAGTGCTAGAGATCGAACACATCCTAAGGAAAAACTGTTTTTT.

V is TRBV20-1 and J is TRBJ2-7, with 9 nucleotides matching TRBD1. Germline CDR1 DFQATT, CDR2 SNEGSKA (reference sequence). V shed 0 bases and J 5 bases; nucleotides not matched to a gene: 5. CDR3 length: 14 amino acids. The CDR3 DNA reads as TGCAGTGCTAGAGATCCGGGACAGGGCAACGAGCAGTACTTC. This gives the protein CSARDPGQGNEQYF.

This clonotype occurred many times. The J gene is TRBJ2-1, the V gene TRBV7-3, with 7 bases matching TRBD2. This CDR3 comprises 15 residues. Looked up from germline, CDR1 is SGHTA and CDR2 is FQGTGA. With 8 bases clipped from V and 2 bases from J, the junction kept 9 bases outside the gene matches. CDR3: CASSPTSGTYNEQFF. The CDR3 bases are TGTGCCAGCTCACCAACGAGCGGGACCTACAATGAGCAGTTCTTC. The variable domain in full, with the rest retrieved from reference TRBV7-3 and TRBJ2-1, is GAGVSQTPSNKVTEKGKYVELRCDPISGHTALYWYRQSLGQGPEFLIYFQGTGAADDSGLPNDRFFAVRPEGSVSTLKIQRTERGDSAVYLCASSPTSGTYNEQFFGPGTRLTVL.

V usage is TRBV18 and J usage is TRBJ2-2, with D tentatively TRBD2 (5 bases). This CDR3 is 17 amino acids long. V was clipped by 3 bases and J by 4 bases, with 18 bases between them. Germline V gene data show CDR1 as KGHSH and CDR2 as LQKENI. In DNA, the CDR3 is TGTGCCAGCTCACCTAGGGCAGGAGGAGGAGGCACCGGGGAGCTGTTTTTT. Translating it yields CASSPRAGGGGTGELFF.

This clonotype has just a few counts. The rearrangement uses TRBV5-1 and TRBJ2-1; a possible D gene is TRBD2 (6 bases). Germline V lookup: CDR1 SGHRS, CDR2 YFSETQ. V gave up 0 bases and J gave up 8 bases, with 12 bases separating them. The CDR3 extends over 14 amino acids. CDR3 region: CASSLGLVGYEQFF. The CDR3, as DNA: TGCGCCAGCAGCTTGGGACTAGTTGGCTATGAGCAGTTCTTC.

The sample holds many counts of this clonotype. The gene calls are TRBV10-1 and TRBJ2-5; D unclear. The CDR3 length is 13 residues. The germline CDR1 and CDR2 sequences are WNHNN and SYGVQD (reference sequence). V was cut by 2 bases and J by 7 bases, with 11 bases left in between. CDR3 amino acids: CASSEGSVGTQYF. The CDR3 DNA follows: TGCGCCAGCAGTGAGGGATCCGTCGGGACCCAGTACTTC.

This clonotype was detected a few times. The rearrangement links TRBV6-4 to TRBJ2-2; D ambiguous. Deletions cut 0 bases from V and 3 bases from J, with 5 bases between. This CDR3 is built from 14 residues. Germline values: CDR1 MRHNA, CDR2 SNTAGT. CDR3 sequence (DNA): TGTGCCAGCAGTGACTCGAGCTACACCGGGGAGCTGTTTTTT. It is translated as CASSDSSYTGELFF.

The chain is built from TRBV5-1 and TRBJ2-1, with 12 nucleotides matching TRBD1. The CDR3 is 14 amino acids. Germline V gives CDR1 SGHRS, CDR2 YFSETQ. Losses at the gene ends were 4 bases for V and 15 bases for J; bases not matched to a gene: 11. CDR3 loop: CASSRDRGPLRLFF. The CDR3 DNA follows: TGCGCCAGCAGCAGGGACAGGGGGCCCCTTAGGTTGTTCTTC.

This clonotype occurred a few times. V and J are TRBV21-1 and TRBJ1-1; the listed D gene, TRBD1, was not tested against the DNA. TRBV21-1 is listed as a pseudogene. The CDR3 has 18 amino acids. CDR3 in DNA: TGTGCCAGCAGCAAAGTTACCGGGACCCCGGGAAGGATCACTGAAGCTTTCTTT. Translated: CASSKVTGTPGRITEAFF.

The CDR3 reads CAARDFSGETQYF. CDR3 DNA: TGTGCCGCCAGGGACTTCTCCGGGGAGACCCAGTACTTC. V gene TRBV10-3 combines with J gene TRBJ2-5, with TRBD2 as a possible D gene (6 bases). Trimming took off 11 bases at V and 5 bases at J, with 18 bases between the two ends. CDR3 length equals 13 residues. CDR1 ENHRY and CDR2 SYGVKD come from the germline V gene.

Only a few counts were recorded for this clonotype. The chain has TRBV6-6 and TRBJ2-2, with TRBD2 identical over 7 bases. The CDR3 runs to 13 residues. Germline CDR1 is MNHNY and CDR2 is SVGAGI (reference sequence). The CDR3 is CAGAGEGAGELFF. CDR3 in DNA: TGTGCTGGGGCCGGGGAGGGCGCCGGGGAGCTGTTTTTT.

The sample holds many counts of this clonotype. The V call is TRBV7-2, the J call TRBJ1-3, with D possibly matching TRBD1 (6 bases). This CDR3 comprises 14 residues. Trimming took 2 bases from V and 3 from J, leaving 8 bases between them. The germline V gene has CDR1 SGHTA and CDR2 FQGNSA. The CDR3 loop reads CASSLQGGGNTIYF. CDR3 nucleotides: TGTGCCAGCAGCTTACAAGGGGGTGGAAACACCATATATTTT.

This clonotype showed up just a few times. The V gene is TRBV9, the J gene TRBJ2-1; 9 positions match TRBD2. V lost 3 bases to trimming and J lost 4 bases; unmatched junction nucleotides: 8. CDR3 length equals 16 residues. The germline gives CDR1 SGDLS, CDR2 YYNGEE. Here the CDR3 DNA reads TGTGCCAGCAGCGCATCGATAGCGGGAGCATACAATGAGCAGTTCTTC. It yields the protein CASSASIAGAYNEQFF.

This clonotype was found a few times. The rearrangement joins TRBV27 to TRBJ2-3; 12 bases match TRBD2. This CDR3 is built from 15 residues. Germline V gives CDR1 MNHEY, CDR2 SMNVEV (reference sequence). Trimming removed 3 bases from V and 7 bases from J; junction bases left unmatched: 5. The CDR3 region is CASSFELAGGNTQYF. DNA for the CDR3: TGTGCCAGCAGTTTTGAACTAGCGGGAGGAAATACGCAGTATTTT.

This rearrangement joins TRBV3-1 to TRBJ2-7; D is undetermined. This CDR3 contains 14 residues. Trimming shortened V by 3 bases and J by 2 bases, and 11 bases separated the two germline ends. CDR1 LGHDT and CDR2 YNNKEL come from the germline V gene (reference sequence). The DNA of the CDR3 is TGTGCCAGCAGCCAGGCCGGACGGGCCTACGAGCAGTACTTC. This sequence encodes CASSQAGRAYEQYF.

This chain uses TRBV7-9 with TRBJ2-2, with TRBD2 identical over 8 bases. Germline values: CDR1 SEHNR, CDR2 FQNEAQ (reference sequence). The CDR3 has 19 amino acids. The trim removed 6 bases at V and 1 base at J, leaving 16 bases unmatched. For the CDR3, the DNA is TGTGCCAGCAGTAGTTTGCGAGCGGGAGTTCCCCTGAACACCGGGGAGCTGTTTTTT. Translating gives CASSSLRAGVPLNTGELFF.

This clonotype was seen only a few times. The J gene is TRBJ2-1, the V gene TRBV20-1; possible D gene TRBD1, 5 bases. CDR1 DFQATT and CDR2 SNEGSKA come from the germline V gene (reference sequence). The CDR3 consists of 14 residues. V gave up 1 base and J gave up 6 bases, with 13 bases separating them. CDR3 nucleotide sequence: TGCAGTGCTAGAGTCCCAGGGTGGGGCAATGAGCAGTTCTTC. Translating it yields CSARVPGWGNEQFF.

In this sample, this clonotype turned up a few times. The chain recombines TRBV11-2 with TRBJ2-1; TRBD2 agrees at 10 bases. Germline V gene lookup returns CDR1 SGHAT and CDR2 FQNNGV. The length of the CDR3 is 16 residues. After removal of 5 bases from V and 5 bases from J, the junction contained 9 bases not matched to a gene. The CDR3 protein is CASSVQSGRAHNEQFF. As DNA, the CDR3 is TGTGCCAGCAGCGTCCAAAGCGGGAGGGCCCACAATGAGCAGTTCTTC.

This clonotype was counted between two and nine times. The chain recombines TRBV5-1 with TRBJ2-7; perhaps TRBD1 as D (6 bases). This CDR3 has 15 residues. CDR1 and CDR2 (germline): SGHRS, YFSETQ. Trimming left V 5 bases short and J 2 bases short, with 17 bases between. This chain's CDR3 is CASRSSGTPPYEQYF. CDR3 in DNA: TGCGCCAGCAGATCTTCCGGGACACCCCCCTACGAGCAGTACTTC.

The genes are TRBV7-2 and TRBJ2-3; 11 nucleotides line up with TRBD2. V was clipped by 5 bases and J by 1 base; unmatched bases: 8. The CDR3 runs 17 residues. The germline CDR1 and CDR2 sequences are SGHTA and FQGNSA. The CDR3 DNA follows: TGTGCCAGCAGCCTGGGGCCGGGACTAGCGGGCACAGATACGCAGTATTTT. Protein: CASSLGPGLAGTDTQYF.

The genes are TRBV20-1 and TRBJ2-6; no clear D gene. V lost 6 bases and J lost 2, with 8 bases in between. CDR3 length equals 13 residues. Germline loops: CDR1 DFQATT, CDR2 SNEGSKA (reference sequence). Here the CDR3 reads CSAMGPGANVLTF. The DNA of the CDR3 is TGCAGTGCCATGGGCCCTGGGGCCAACGTCCTGACTTTC.

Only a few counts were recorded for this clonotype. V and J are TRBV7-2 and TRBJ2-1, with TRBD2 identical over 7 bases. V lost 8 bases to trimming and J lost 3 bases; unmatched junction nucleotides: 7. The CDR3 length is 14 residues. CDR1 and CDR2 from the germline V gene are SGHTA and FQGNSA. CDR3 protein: CASGSGNLYNEQFF. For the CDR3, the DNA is TGTGCCAGCGGGAGCGGGAATCTCTACAATGAGCAGTTCTTC.

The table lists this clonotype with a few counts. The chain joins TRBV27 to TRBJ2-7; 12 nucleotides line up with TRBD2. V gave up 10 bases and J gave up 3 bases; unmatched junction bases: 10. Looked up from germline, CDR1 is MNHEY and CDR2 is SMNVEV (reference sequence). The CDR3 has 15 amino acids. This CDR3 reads CATLTTSGSSYEQYF. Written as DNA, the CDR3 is TGTGCCACCCTCACGACTAGCGGGAGTAGCTACGAGCAGTACTTC.

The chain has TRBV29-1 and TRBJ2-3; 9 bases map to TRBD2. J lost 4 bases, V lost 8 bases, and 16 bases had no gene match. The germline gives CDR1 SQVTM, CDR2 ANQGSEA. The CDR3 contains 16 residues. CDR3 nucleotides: TGCAGCCACCTAGCGGGACTTCCATACAACCCAGATACGCAGTATTTT. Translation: CSHLAGLPYNPDTQYF.

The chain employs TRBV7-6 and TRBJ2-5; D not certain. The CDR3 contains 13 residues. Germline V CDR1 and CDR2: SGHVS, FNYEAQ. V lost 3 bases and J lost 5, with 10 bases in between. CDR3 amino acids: CASSFIYTETQYF. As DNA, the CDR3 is TGTGCCAGCAGCTTCATCTATACCGAGACCCAGTACTTC.

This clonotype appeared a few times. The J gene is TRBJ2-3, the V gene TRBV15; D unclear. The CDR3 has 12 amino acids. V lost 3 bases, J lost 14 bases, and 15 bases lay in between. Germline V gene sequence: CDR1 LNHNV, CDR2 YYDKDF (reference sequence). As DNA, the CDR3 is TGTGCCACCAGCAGTAGACAATCCGAGTGGTATTTT. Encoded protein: CATSSRQSEWYF.

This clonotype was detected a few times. CDR3 residues: CASTKGARQPQHF. CDR3 in DNA: TGTGCCAGCACCAAGGGGGCTCGGCAGCCCCAGCATTTT. The chain carries TRBV12-3 or TRBV12-4 and TRBJ1-5; 7 positions agree with TRBD1. After removal of 7 bases from V and 7 bases from J, the junction contained 7 bases not matched to a gene. The CDR3 is 13 amino acids.

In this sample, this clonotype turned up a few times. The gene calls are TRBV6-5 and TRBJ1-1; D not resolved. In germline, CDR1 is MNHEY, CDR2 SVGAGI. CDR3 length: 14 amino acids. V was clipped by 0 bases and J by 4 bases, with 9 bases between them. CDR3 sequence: CASSYSTQFTEAFF. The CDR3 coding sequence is TGTGCCAGCAGTTACTCGACACAATTCACTGAAGCTTTCTTT.

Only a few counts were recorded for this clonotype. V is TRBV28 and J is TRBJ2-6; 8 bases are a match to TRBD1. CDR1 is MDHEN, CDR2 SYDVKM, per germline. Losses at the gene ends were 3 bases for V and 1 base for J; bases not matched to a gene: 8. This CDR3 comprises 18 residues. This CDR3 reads CASSFSGQGSSGANVLTF. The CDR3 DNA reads TGTGCCAGCAGTTTCTCCGGACAGGGATCTTCTGGGGCCAACGTCCTGACTTTC.